This entry is about one T cell receptor beta chain. Its antigen is unknown. This sample was taken from a study of identifying expanded T cells in peripheral blood. Study outcomes and limitations: Two-week clone count variance significantly increased as total template count grew. Differentially abundant clones: roughly 1.2 between replicates, about 15 at two to three weeks, around 19 at four.

The repertoire was sequenced with immunoSEQ multiplex PCR; TCRdb's copy has only in-frame clones and lacks some. The sample records roughly 84,000 clones, 85% to 90% being singletons. CDR3 length: 13 amino acids. V lost 7 bases, J lost 4 bases, and 6 bases stayed unmatched. Germline assignment: CDR1 LNHDA and CDR2 SQIVND (reference sequence). Sequencing was done on a sample of blood. This chain joins TRBV19 and TRBJ1-2, with 7 bases identical to TRBD1. This clonotype was obtained from a person aged 18-70 years in good health. This chain's CDR3 is CASTRTGVYGYTF. Here the CDR3 DNA reads TGTGCCAGTACCAGGACAGGAGTCTATGGCTACACCTTC.